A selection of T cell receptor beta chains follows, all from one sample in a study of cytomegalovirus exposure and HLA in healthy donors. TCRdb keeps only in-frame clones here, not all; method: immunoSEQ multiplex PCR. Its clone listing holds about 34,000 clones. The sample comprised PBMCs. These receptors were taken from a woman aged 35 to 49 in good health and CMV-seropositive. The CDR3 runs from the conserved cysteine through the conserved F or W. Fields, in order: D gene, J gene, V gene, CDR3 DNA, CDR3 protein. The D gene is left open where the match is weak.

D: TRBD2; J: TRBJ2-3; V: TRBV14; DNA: TGTGCCAGCAGCAAAAACCTAGCGGGAGGCGCAGATACGCAGTATTTT; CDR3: CASSKNLAGGADTQYF
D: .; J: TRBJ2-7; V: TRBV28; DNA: TGTGCCAGCAGGTCAAGGAGGCCCTCCTACGAGCAGTACTTC; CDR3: CASRSRRPSYEQYF
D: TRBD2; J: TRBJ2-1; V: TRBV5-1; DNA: TGCGCCAGCAGCTTGACTAGCGGGAGGGGACACAATGAGCAGTTCTTC; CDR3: CASSLTSGRGHNEQFF
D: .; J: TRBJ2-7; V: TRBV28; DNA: TGTGCCACCACAATTTTAGCGGTCTACTCCTACGAGCAGTACTTC; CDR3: CATTILAVYSYEQYF
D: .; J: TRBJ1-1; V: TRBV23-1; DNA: TGCGCCAGCAGTCAGGACAGGAACACTGAAGCTTTCTTT; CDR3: CASSQDRNTEAFF
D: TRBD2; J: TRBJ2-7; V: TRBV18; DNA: TGTGCCAGCTCACCCCGCGGGGGGAGGGTAGGCGAGCAGTACTTC; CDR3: CASSPRGGRVGEQYF
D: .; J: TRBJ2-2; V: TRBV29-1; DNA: TGCAGCGTTGCGGGCAGGGAATCGATCGGGGAGCTGTTTTTT; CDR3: CSVAGRESIGELFF
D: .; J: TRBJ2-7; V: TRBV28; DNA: TGTGCCAGCAGTTTACGGCCCAGGGCCCTTTCCTACGAGCAGTACTTC; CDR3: CASSLRPRALSYEQYF
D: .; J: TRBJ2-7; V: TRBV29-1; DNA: TGCAGCGTTAGAGGACAAACCTCCTACGAGCAGTACTTC; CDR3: CSVRGQTSYEQYF
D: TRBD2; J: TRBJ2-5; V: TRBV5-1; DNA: TGCGCCAGCAGCTTGGTTGGGACTAGGCACAATCCGCTAGGGACCCAGTACTTC; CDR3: CASSLVGTRHNPLGTQYF
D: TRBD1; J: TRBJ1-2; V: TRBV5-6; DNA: TGTGCCAGCAGCTCATTCGACAGGGTTGTTTATGGCTACACCTTC; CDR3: CASSSFDRVVYGYTF
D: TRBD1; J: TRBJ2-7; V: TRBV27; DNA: TGTGCCAGCAGTTCCCCGGGACAGGGTGACTACGAGCAGTACTTC; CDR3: CASSSPGQGDYEQYF
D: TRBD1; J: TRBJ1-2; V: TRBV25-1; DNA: TGTGCCAGCAGTGAATCGGACAGGGCCTATGGCTACACCTTC; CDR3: CASSESDRAYGYTF
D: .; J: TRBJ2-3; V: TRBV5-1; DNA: TGCGCCAGCAGCTTGTCGACAGGCCCCGCGGATACGCAGTATTTT; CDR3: CASSLSTGPADTQYF
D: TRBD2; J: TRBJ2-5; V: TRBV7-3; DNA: TGTGCCAGCAGCAAAGCGGGAGTTGAGACCCAGTACTTC; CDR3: CASSKAGVETQYF
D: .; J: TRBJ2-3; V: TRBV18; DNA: TGTGCCAGCTACACCTCAGGGGATACGCAGTATTTT; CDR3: CASYTSGDTQYF
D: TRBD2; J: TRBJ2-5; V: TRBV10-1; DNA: TGCGCCAGAGGGGCGGGAGGGGAGAGGACCCAGTACTTC; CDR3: CARGAGGERTQYF
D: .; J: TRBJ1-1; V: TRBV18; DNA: TGTGCCAGCTCACCAAAGACAGAAGATCCCGAAGCTTTCTTT; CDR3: CASSPKTEDPEAFF
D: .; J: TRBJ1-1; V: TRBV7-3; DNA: TGTGCCAGCAGCCCTACAGGTGTCGACACTGAAGCTTTCTTT; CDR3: CASSPTGVDTEAFF
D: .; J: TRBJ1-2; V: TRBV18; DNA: TGTGCCAGCTCACCCGACCGACAGTATGGCTACACCTTC; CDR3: CASSPDRQYGYTF
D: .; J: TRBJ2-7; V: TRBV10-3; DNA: TGTGCCATCAGTTCCGAGGTTTACCGGCCTTACGAGCAGTACTTC; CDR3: CAISSEVYRPYEQYF
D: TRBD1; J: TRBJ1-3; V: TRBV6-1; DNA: TGTGCCAGCAGCCTGGGACAGCACTCTGGAAACACCATATATTTT; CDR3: CASSLGQHSGNTIYF
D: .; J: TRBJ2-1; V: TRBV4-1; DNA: TGCGCCTGTAGAAGGGGTGAGCAGTTCTTC; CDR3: CACRRGEQFF
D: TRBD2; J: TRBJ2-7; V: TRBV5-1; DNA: TGCGCCAGCAGCTTGGGAGCGGGAGGACCGCGTTTAGAGCAGTACTTC; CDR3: CASSLGAGGPRLEQYF
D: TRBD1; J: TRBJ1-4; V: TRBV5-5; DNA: TGTGCCAGCAGCCCGAGGACAGGTTTAGCAAAACTGTTTTTT; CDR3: CASSPRTGLAKLFF
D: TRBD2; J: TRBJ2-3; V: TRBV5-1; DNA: TGCGCCAGCTCCCGGGAGGGGGTAGAAGATACGCAGTATTTT; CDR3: CASSREGVEDTQYF
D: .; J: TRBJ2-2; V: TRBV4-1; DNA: TGCGCCAGCAGCCAAGTACAGGGCCCCGGGGAGCTGTTTTTT; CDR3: CASSQVQGPGELFF
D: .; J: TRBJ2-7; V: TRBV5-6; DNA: TGTGCCAGCAGCTTTTGGGGGGAGCAGGGTGTACGGGAGCAGTACTTC; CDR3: CASSFWGEQGVREQYF
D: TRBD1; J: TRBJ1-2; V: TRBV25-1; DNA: TGTGCCAGCAGTGAATGGGGACAGGGGCCTGGCTACACCTTC; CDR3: CASSEWGQGPGYTF
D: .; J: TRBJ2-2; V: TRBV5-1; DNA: TGCGCCAGCAGCCGGGGGACCACCGGGGAGCTGTTTTTT; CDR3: CASSRGTTGELFF
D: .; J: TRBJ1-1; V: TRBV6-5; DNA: TGTGCCAGCAGCCCGGACAAACTGAACACTGAAGCTTTCTTT; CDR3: CASSPDKLNTEAFF
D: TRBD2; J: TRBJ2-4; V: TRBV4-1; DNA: TGCGCCAGCAGCCAGGGGTCGGGAGGCATTCAGTACTTC; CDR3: CASSQGSGGIQYF
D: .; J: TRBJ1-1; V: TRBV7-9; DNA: TGTGCCAGCAGCTTCAGCGGTGGTGAAGCTTTCTTT; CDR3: CASSFSGGEAFF
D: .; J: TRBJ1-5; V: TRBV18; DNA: TGTGCCAGCTCACCCGGACACGGAGGCAATCAGCCCCAGCATTTT; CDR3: CASSPGHGGNQPQHF
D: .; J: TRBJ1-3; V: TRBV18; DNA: TGTGCCAGCTCACCACCCGGGTCCGTGCGTAACACCATATATTTT; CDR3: CASSPPGSVRNTIYF
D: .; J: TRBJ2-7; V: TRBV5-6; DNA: TGTGCCAGCAGCGGCACCTACGAGCAGTACTTC; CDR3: CASSGTYEQYF
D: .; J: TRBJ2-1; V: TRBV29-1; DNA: TGCAGCGTTGAAGGGCGGCTAGGTCTTATAGAGCAGTTCTTC; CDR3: CSVEGRLGLIEQFF
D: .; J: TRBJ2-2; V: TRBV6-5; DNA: TGTGCCAGCAGTTACTCATTTCAGGCCGGGGAGCTGTTTTTT; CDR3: CASSYSFQAGELFF
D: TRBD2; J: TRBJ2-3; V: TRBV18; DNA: TGTGCCAGCTCACCGACGGGAGGGCTTACAGATACGCAGTATTTT; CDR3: CASSPTGGLTDTQYF
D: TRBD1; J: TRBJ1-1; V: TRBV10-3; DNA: TGTGCCATCAGCCAGGGGGTGGGGACTGAAGCTTTCTTT; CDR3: CAISQGVGTEAFF
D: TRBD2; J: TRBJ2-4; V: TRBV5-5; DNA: TGTGCCAGCAGCTCTGCACTAGCGGGAGGGCCTATTAAAAACATTCAGTACTTC; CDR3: CASSSALAGGPIKNIQYF
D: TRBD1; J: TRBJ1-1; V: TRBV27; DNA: TGTGCCAGCAGTTGGACAGGACCATGGAACACTGAAGCTTTCTTT; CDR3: CASSWTGPWNTEAFF
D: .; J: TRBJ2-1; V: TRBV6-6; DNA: TGTGCCAGCAGTGACTCACCCCTCCTAGAGCAGTTCTTC; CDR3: CASSDSPLLEQFF
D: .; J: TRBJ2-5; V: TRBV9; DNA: TGTGCCAGCAGCGTATCCCCTATTCGTGGCGGGGAGACCCAGTACTTC; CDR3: CASSVSPIRGGETQYF
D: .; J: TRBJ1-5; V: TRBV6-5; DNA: TGTGCCAGCAGTTACTCGACAGGCGCTCAGCCCCAGCATTTT; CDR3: CASSYSTGAQPQHF
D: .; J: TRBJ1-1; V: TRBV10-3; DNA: TGTGCCATCAGTGAGCCGAACTCCATTGAAGCTTTCTTT; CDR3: CAISEPNSIEAFF
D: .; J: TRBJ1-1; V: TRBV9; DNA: TGTGCCAGCAGCGTCTCAGGTATGAACACTGAAGATTTCTTT; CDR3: CASSVSGMNTEDFF
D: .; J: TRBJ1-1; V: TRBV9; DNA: TGTGCCAGCAGCGAACCACAGGGAGGGGGCACTGAAGCTTTCTTT; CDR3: CASSEPQGGGTEAFF